The clone carrying this T cell receptor (beta chain) was seen many times. The record originates from a study of shared clonotypes between healthy human individuals. CDR3 length: 14 residues. The V gene's germline CDR1 is MDHEN and CDR2 SYDVKM. The germline V and J ends were trimmed by 1 base and 2 bases, with 8 bases remaining between them. Some clones are missing from TCRdb's copy, which holds only in-frame ones; the method was immunoSEQ multiplex PCR. The sample has some 1,100,000 clones; about four fifths are singletons. The sequenced sample was memory CD4+ T cells from PBMCs. Sample subset: CD45RA-negative fraction. The origin of this receptor is a man aged 18 to 29 in good health. Some clones in this sample may be carry-over from other donors' samples. This chain joins TRBV28 and TRBJ1-2, with D perhaps matching TRBD1 (6 bases). DNA for the CDR3: TGTGCCAGCAGTTTATATACAGGGAACTATGGCTACACCTTC. This gives the protein CASSLYTGNYGYTF.